A selection of T cell receptor beta chains follows, all from one sample in a study of blood T cell repertoires in COVID-19. This table comes from immunoSEQ multiplex PCR, and its TCRdb copy is limited to in-frame clones, with some not included. The sample yields 68,000 or so clones, nearly 90% seen once. Source material: peripheral blood. The receptors shown here come from a man in his 70s with active or convalescent COVID-19. Each CDR3 is given with its conserved first and last residue. The D gene is left open where the match is weak. Clone size is shown for a subset of rows, as once, few, many or a class of expanded clone.

TRBJ2-6	.	TRBV5-1	.	CASSLSGSGANVLTF	TGCGCCAGCAGCTTGTCAGGGTCTGGGGCCAACGTCCTGACTTTC
TRBJ1-3	.	TRBV30	.	CAWTLSVGAVPSGNTIYF	TGTGCCTGGACCCTGTCGGTTGGGGCAGTCCCCTCTGGAAACACCATATATTTT
TRBJ1-3	.	TRBV5-6	.	CASSSPLNTIYF	TGTGCCAGCAGCTCTCCCCTAAACACCATATATTTT
TRBJ2-3	.	TRBV27	.	CASRLIDRGSADTQYF	TGTGCCAGCAGACTAATCGACCGGGGGAGCGCCGATACGCAGTATTTT
TRBJ1-1	.	TRBV30	.	CAWSRGTEAFF	TGTGCCTGGAGCAGGGGCACTGAAGCTTTCTTT
TRBJ2-4	TRBD1	TRBV2	.	CASSEGLFGQANIQYF	TGTGCCAGCAGTGAAGGGTTGTTCGGACAGGCAAACATTCAGTACTTC
TRBJ2-5	TRBD2	TRBV4-1	.	CASSPSPGLAGGPRETQYF	TGCGCCAGCAGCCCGTCCCCGGGACTAGCGGGAGGGCCTCGGGAGACCCAGTACTTC
TRBJ2-1	TRBD2	TRBV27	.	CASSLSRGGGVTYNEQFF	TGTGCCAGCAGTTTATCCCGGGGCGGGGGGGTGACCTACAATGAGCAGTTCTTC
TRBJ1-5	TRBD1	TRBV30	.	CAWSVRQGHQPQHF	TGTGCCTGGAGTGTACGACAGGGGCATCAGCCCCAGCATTTT
TRBJ2-2	TRBD2	TRBV7-8	.	CASSFASGRRVTGELFF	TGTGCCAGCAGCTTTGCTAGCGGGAGGAGGGTCACCGGGGAGCTGTTTTTT
TRBJ2-2	.	TRBV10-2	medium-sized	CASIEGARWTGELFF	TGCGCCAGCATTGAAGGGGCTAGGTGGACCGGGGAGCTGTTTTTT
TRBJ2-5	TRBD2	TRBV9	.	CASSPGTSGNAGETQYF	TGTGCCAGCAGCCCAGGGACTAGCGGGAACGCGGGGGAGACCCAGTACTTC
TRBJ1-5	TRBD1	TRBV6-6	.	CASSLPGQGSNQPQHF	TGTGCCAGCAGCCTACCGGGACAGGGTAGCAATCAGCCCCAGCATTTT
TRBJ2-3	.	TRBV6-4	.	CASSEQAGVTDTQYF	TGTGCCAGCAGTGAGCAAGCGGGCGTCACAGATACGCAGTATTTT
TRBJ1-2	.	TRBV2	.	CASSRQAHGYTF	TGTGCCAGCAGTCGACAGGCGCATGGCTACACCTTC
TRBJ2-1	TRBD1	TRBV10-2	.	CASRGTGPESKQFF	TGCGCCAGCAGGGGGACAGGCCCAGAATCCAAGCAGTTCTTC
TRBJ2-1	TRBD2	TRBV7-2	.	CATATSGRRNEQFF	TGTGCCACCGCGACTAGCGGGAGGAGAAATGAGCAGTTCTTC
TRBJ1-1	.	TRBV6-5	few	CASSPGSQGSTEAFF	TGTGCCAGCAGTCCGGGCTCACAGGGATCCACTGAAGCTTTCTTT
TRBJ1-5	.	TRBV30	.	CAWSGGDGGQLVNQPQHF	TGTGCCTGGAGTGGCGGGGACGGGGGTCAGCTTGTTAATCAGCCCCAGCATTTT
TRBJ2-7	TRBD2	TRBV18	.	CASSPYELAGGSYEQYF	TGTGCCAGCTCACCGTACGAACTAGCGGGGGGCTCCTACGAGCAGTACTTC
TRBJ1-1	TRBD1	TRBV19	once	CASSILVGTGRSTEAFF	TGTGCCAGTAGTATCCTGGTAGGGACAGGGAGGTCCACTGAAGCTTTCTTT
TRBJ1-1	.	TRBV18	.	CASSPASGVTEAFF	TGTGCCAGCTCACCGGCCTCGGGGGTCACTGAAGCTTTCTTT
TRBJ2-1	TRBD2	TRBV7-8	.	CASSRRTSGGRDNNEQFF	TGTGCCAGCAGCCGACGGACTAGCGGGGGGAGGGATAACAATGAGCAGTTCTTC
TRBJ1-5	.	TRBV19	.	CASRSVSNQPQHF	TGTGCCAGTAGGTCGGTTAGCAATCAGCCCCAGCATTTT
TRBJ2-2	TRBD1	TRBV3-1/TRBV3-2	.	CASNRQGDTGELFF	TGTGCCAGCAACCGACAGGGGGACACCGGGGAGCTGTTTTTT
TRBJ2-3	.	TRBV5-4	.	CASSLPWQDTQYF	TGTGCCAGCAGCCTTCCCTGGCAAGATACGCAGTATTTT
TRBJ2-2	.	TRBV5-1	.	CASSLQSSGTGELFF	TGCGCCAGCAGCTTGCAGAGCTCGGGCACCGGGGAGCTGTTTTTT
TRBJ1-5	TRBD1	TRBV3-1/TRBV3-2	.	CASSQEGRTGRGTINQPQHF	TGTGCCAGCAGCCAAGAGGGTAGGACAGGAAGGGGGACCATCAATCAGCCCCAGCATTTT
TRBJ2-7	TRBD1	TRBV27	.	CASKVRDRAYEQYF	TGTGCCAGCAAAGTTAGGGACAGGGCCTACGAGCAGTACTTC
TRBJ1-3	.	TRBV7-9	.	CASSPGTGNTIYF	TGTGCCAGCAGCCCAGGGACTGGAAACACCATATATTTT
TRBJ1-2	TRBD1	TRBV11-2	.	CASSLDLGDRNYGYTF	TGTGCCAGCAGCTTAGATCTCGGGGACAGAAACTATGGCTACACCTTC
TRBJ1-1	.	TRBV11-2	.	CASSLIRGEAFF	TGTGCCAGCAGCTTAATCAGGGGTGAAGCTTTCTTT
TRBJ2-7	TRBD1	TRBV6-5	.	CASSYGWGQGSYEQYF	TGTGCCAGCAGTTATGGGTGGGGACAGGGATCCTACGAGCAGTACTTC
TRBJ2-7	.	TRBV2	.	CASSELPLSSYEQYF	TGTGCCAGCAGTGAACTACCCCTGAGCTCCTACGAGCAGTACTTC
TRBJ2-1	TRBD1	TRBV12-3/TRBV12-4	once	CASSRDRGHQFF	TGTGCCAGCAGTCGGGACAGGGGGCATCAGTTCTTC
TRBJ1-2	.	TRBV19	once	CASEGQGVYGYTF	TGTGCCAGTGAAGGGCAGGGCGTCTATGGCTACACCTTC
TRBJ1-2	.	TRBV2	.	CASGQGDYGYTF	TGTGCCAGCGGGCAAGGGGACTATGGCTACACCTTC
TRBJ2-7	TRBD1	TRBV5-1	.	CASPNRDRLPEQYF	TGCGCCAGCCCAAACCGGGACAGGCTCCCCGAGCAGTACTTC
TRBJ2-1	TRBD1	TRBV18	.	CASSPRQGRSYNEQFF	TGTGCCAGCTCACCCAGACAGGGCCGCTCCTACAATGAGCAGTTCTTC
TRBJ1-6	TRBD1	TRBV19	.	CASSILRGSNSPLHF	TGTGCCAGTAGTATACTCAGGGGGTCTAATTCACCCCTCCACTTT